The 24 T cell receptor beta chains listed next were all sequenced from one sample in a study of blood T cell repertoires in COVID-19. Assay used: immunoSEQ multiplex PCR; TCRdb lists only in-frame clones, some missing. The sample holds approximately 74,000 clones, about 82% seen once. What was sequenced was peripheral blood. These receptor sequences come from a woman older than 75 with active or convalescent COVID-19.

This clone was observed a few times. The J gene is TRBJ1-3, the V gene TRBV3-1 (or the pseudogene TRBV3-2), with 7 nucleotides matching TRBD1. CDR3 length: 16 amino acids. CDR1 is LGHDT and CDR2 is YNNKEL in the germline V gene (reference sequence). V gave up 4 bases and J gave up 4 bases; unmatched junction bases: 10. CDR3 nucleotides: TGTGCCAGCAGCCCGGTTAGGGGGCAAGGAGGAAACACCATATATTTT. This gives the protein CASSPVRGQGGNTIYF.

In this sample, this clone turned up many times. The gene calls are TRBV19 and TRBJ2-2; 8 bases are a match to TRBD1. The CDR3 has 14 amino acids. Trimming at V came to 2 bases and at J to 4 bases, leaving 0 bases not matched to a gene. Germline V gene sequence: CDR1 LNHDA, CDR2 SQIVND (reference sequence). The DNA for the CDR3 is TGTGCCAGTAGTATAACAGGGGGCACCGGGGAGCTGTTTTTT. This codes for CASSITGGTGELFF.

The chain couples TRBV19 to TRBJ1-1, with a weak D call TRBD1 (6 bases). Trimming took 4 bases from V and 3 from J, leaving 9 bases between them. There are 13 residues in the CDR3. Germline-derived CDR1 and CDR2 are LNHDA and SQIVND (reference sequence). CDR3 protein: CASSNRVDTEAFF. The CDR3 DNA reads TGTGCCAGTAGTAACAGGGTGGACACTGAAGCTTTCTTT.

This clone has more than one count but fewer than ten. For the CDR3, the DNA is TGTGCCAGCAGCTCGGACAGGGCGGCCTATGGCTACACCTTC. Encoded protein: CASSSDRAAYGYTF. V gene TRBV7-2 combines with J gene TRBJ1-2, with 8 bases matching TRBD1. Trimming removed 4 bases from V and 4 bases from J; junction bases left unmatched: 5. The CDR3 has 14 amino acids. Germline CDR1 is SGHTA and CDR2 is FQGNSA.

The chain joins TRBV30 to TRBJ2-7; 7 nucleotides line up with TRBD1. Germline V gene lookup returns CDR1 GTSNPN and CDR2 SVGIG (reference sequence). Unmatched junction bases numbered 13, after V lost 2 bases and J lost 6 bases. The CDR3 contains 15 residues. CDR3 nucleotide sequence: TGTGCCTGGAGTCCACCGGACAGGCAAGTCGGCGAGCAGTACTTC. Protein: CAWSPPDRQVGEQYF.

This rearrangement joins TRBV19 to TRBJ1-1, with D perhaps TRBD1 (6 bases). With 5 bases removed from V and 1 base from J, the gap between germline ends came to 14 bases. The germline V gene encodes CDR1 LNHDA and CDR2 SQIVND (reference sequence). The CDR3 is 15 amino acids. CDR3: CASSGLPGQNTEAFF. CDR3 coding DNA: TGTGCCAGTAGTGGTCTCCCGGGACAGAACACTGAAGCTTTCTTT.

This chain connects TRBV6-5 to TRBJ2-5; D may be TRBD2 (5 bases). This CDR3 contains 14 residues. Trimming shortened V by 2 bases and J by 5 bases, and 12 bases separated the two germline ends. Germline CDR1 and CDR2: MNHEY and SVGAGI. The CDR3 DNA is TGTGCCAGCAGTTACCCCCATTTAGCGGAGACCCAGTACTTC. Its translation: CASSYPHLAETQYF.

The gene calls are TRBV18 and TRBJ2-2; tentatively, D is TRBD1 (5 bases). The V end was cut by 5 bases, the J end by 0 bases, with 10 bases between. Germline V lookup: CDR1 KGHSH, CDR2 LQKENI. CDR3 length: 15 residues. DNA of the CDR3: TGTGCCAGCTCAGTTGAACAGGCGAACACCGGGGAGCTGTTTTTT. Protein sequence: CASSVEQANTGELFF.

The chain couples TRBV27 to TRBJ1-5, with D maybe TRBD1 (6 bases). The CDR3 has 17 amino acids. V was cut by 0 bases and J by 7 bases, with 19 bases left in between. Germline loops: CDR1 MNHEY, CDR2 SMNVEV (reference sequence). The CDR3, as DNA: TGTGCCAGCAGTTTATCGAGGTCTAGGGGGGGCGGCCAGCCCCAGCATTTT. Its translation: CASSLSRSRGGGQPQHF.

This clone was detected once. The chain carries TRBV4-3 and TRBJ2-2; 9 nucleotides match TRBD1. Per germline, CDR1 LGHNA and CDR2 YSLEER. The CDR3 covers 19 residues. With V trimmed by 5 bases and J by 2 bases, 15 bases remained unmatched. The CDR3 coding sequence is TGCGCCAGCAGCAAAACAGGGGGCGCTTTTGGAGTAAACACCGGGGAGCTGTTTTTT. This codes for CASSKTGGAFGVNTGELFF.

This chain's CDR3 is CASSPRTGTVNTEAFF. The CDR3 DNA follows: TGTGCCAGCTCACCGCGGACCGGGACAGTCAACACTGAAGCTTTCTTT. This chain joins TRBV18 and TRBJ1-1; 7 bases match TRBD1. Per the germline V gene, CDR1 is KGHSH and CDR2 is LQKENI. The junction had 9 bases not matched to a gene; V was cut back by 3 bases and J by 2 bases. The CDR3 extends over 16 amino acids.

This sequence joins TRBV19 and TRBJ2-6; 11 nucleotides match TRBD1. The germline V gene encodes CDR1 LNHDA and CDR2 SQIVND (reference sequence). V trimming: 7 bases; J trimming: 4 bases; junction bases outside the gene matches: 12. This CDR3 has 18 amino acids. The CDR3: CASKLFGQGASGANVLTF. The CDR3 coding sequence is TGTGCCAGTAAACTTTTTGGACAGGGGGCATCCGGGGCCAACGTCCTGACTTTC.

This chain links TRBV19 with TRBJ1-6; possible D gene TRBD1, 6 bases. From germline, CDR1 is LNHDA and CDR2 SQIVND (reference sequence). The ends were cut back, 7 bases at V and 8 bases at J, with 9 bases in the middle. This CDR3 is 12 amino acids long. Written as DNA, the CDR3 is TGTGCCAGTATCCACAGGGATTCACCCCTCCACTTT. Translation: CASIHRDSPLHF.

The chain joins TRBV2 to TRBJ1-2; 9 nucleotides match TRBD1. The germline V gene encodes CDR1 SNHLY and CDR2 FYNNEI. CDR3 length: 14 amino acids. V shed 5 bases, J shed 4 bases, and the junction held 5 bases outside the gene matches. The CDR3: CASSPQGAGYGYTF. CDR3 coding DNA: TGTGCCAGCAGTCCACAGGGGGCGGGCTATGGCTACACCTTC.

The CDR3 reads CASSSRTGGLAKNIQYF. In DNA, the CDR3 is TGTGCCAGCAGCTCGAGGACTGGGGGACTAGCCAAAAACATTCAGTACTTC. The J gene is TRBJ2-4, the V gene TRBV5-4; TRBD2 might be the D (6 bases). This CDR3 spans 17 amino acids. V lost 3 bases and J lost 0, with 16 bases in between. Looked up from germline, CDR1 is SGHNT and CDR2 is YYREEE (reference sequence).

The V gene is TRBV11-3, the J gene TRBJ2-2; 7 nucleotides match TRBD1. Looked up from germline, CDR1 is SGHNT and CDR2 is YENEEA. V dropped 4 bases and J dropped 7; count of bases not matched to a gene: 3. The CDR3 has 13 amino acids. The CDR3 coding sequence is TGTGCCAGCAGCTACCAGGGGGTCGGGGAGCTGTTTTTT. Amino acid sequence: CASSYQGVGELFF.

This clone appeared a few times. The chain has TRBV7-2 and TRBJ1-5, with a weak D call TRBD1 (6 bases). Germline lookup yields CDR1 SGHTA and CDR2 FQGNSA. V lost 1 base and J 4 bases, leaving 11 bases between the germline ends. This CDR3 contains 15 residues. Written as DNA, the CDR3 is TGTGCCAGCAGCTTAGTAGGGAGGGGGAATCAGCCCCAGCATTTT. Translated, it gives CASSLVGRGNQPQHF.

The sample holds one count of this clone. The rearrangement joins TRBV28 to TRBJ1-1; tentative D call: TRBD1 (6 bases). CDR1 is MDHEN, CDR2 SYDVKM, per germline. The CDR3 totals 18 residues. V was shortened by 6 bases and J by 2 bases, with 25 bases between the two germline ends. The CDR3 DNA is TGTGCCAGCAGGACTATCTACAGGGTCAGACGAAATAACACTGAAGCTTTCTTT. It yields the protein CASRTIYRVRRNNTEAFF. The entire variable domain, with the rest obtained from reference TRBV28 and TRBJ1-1, is as follows: DVKVTQSSRYLVKRTGEKVFLECVQDMDHENMFWYRQDPGLGLRLIYFSYDVKMKEKGDIPEGYSVSREKKERFSLILESASTNQTSMYLCASRTIYRVRRNNTEAFFGQGTRLTVV.

This CDR3 is CASSLGPESPLHF. The CDR3 DNA reads as TGTGCCAGCAGCTTAGGCCCAGAATCACCCCTCCACTTT. This chain links TRBV13 with TRBJ1-6; the D is unclear. Per the germline V gene, CDR1 is PRHDT and CDR2 is FYEKMQ (reference sequence). The CDR3 runs to 13 residues. Trimming cost V 0 bases and J 10 bases, with 7 bases left between them.

The chain carries TRBV11-3 and TRBJ2-2; 10 bases line up with TRBD2. The CDR3 contains 15 residues. The germline V gene has CDR1 SGHNT and CDR2 YENEEA. Trimming removed 4 bases from V and 6 bases from J; junction bases left unmatched: 5. The CDR3 loop reads CASSSSGSKAGELFF. CDR3 DNA sequence: TGTGCCAGCAGCTCTAGCGGGAGTAAGGCCGGGGAGCTGTTTTTT.

The chain recombines TRBV11-2 with TRBJ2-7; D is undetermined. The CDR3 is made up of 13 amino acids. The ends were cut back, 2 bases at V and 3 bases at J, with 8 bases in the middle. CDR1 SGHAT and CDR2 FQNNGV come from the germline V gene. Here the CDR3 reads CASSLTRDYEQYF. Here the CDR3 DNA reads TGTGCCAGCAGCTTAACCCGCGACTACGAGCAGTACTTC.

J is TRBJ1-4 and V is TRBV5-1; D not certain. The germline V and J ends were trimmed by 4 bases and 3 bases, with 13 bases remaining between them. Germline CDR1 is SGHRS and CDR2 is YFSETQ. The CDR3 has 15 residues. The CDR3 sequence: CASSGYTRANEKLFF. The CDR3, as DNA: TGCGCCAGCAGCGGGTACACCCGGGCTAATGAAAAACTGTTTTTT.

The chain joins TRBV2 to TRBJ2-7; TRBD1 aligns across 12 bases. CDR1 and CDR2 (germline): SNHLY, FYNNEI. The CDR3 is 16 residues long. Losses at the gene ends were 3 bases for V and 2 bases for J; bases not matched to a gene: 5. CDR3 nucleotides: TGTGCCAGCAGTGAGATAGGGACAGGGGGCACCTACGAGCAGTACTTC. The encoded protein is CASSEIGTGGTYEQYF. Drawing the rest from reference TRBV2 and TRBJ2-7, the complete variable domain is EPEVTQTPSHQVTQMGQEVILRCVPISNHLYFYWYRQILGQKVEFLVSFYNNEISEKSEIFDDQFSVERPDGSNFTLKIRSTKLEDSAMYFCASSEIGTGGTYEQYFGPGTRLTVT.

This clone occurred many times. This sequence joins TRBV20-1 and TRBJ2-5, with D hard to call. V was cut by 5 bases and J by 5 bases, with 9 bases left in between. The CDR3 extends over 11 amino acids. The germline V gene has CDR1 DFQATT and CDR2 SNEGSKA (reference sequence). The CDR3 region has the DNA TGCAGTGCTCTTCCTAGGGAGACCCAGTACTTC. As protein: CSALPRETQYF.